The T cell receptor (beta chain) described here comes from a study of siplizumab effects on memory and regulatory T cells. Study findings and constraints: A mean of around 69% of mappable alloreactive CD4+ clones were Treg-derived with siplizumab, compared with approximately 29% in controls. Proliferating Tregs in siplizumab cultures were never verified as suppressive. Naive T cells appeared more diverse than memory cells and seemed to be major alloresponse contributors. Alloreactive sequences tracing back to unstimulated CD4+ memory cells were significantly reduced by siplizumab.

V was pared by 5 bases and J by 1 base, with 5 bases of the junction left unmatched. Germline V lookup: CDR1 SEHNR, CDR2 FQNEAQ (reference sequence). The CDR3 extends over 16 amino acids. This clone was detected only once. Its target is unknown. Produced via immunoSEQ multiplex PCR; TCRdb's table is partial and in-frame only. The sample records over 60,000 clones, more than 80% being singletons. The chain uses TRBV7-9 and TRBJ2-4; 10 nucleotides agree with TRBD1. Specimen: CD8+ T cells sorted from blood. This clonotype was sampled from a human donor in good health. In nucleotides, the CDR3 is TGTGCCAGCAGCGAGACAGGGGGCAGTGCCAAAAACATTCAGTACTTC. This codes for CASSETGGSAKNIQYF.